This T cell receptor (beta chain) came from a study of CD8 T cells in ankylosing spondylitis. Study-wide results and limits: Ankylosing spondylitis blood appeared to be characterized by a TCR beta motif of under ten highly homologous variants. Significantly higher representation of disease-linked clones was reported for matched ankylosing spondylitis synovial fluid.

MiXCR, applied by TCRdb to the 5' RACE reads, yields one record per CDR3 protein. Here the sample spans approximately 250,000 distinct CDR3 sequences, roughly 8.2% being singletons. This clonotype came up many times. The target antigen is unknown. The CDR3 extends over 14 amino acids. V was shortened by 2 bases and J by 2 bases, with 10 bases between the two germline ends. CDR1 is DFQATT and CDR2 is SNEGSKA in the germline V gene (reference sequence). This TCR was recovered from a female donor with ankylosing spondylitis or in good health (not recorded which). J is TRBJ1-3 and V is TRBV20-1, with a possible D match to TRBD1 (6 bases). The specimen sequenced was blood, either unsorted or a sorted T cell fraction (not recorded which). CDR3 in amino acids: CSARRGAPGNTIYF. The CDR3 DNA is TGCAGTGCTAGACGGGGGGCCCCTGGAAACACCATATATTTT.